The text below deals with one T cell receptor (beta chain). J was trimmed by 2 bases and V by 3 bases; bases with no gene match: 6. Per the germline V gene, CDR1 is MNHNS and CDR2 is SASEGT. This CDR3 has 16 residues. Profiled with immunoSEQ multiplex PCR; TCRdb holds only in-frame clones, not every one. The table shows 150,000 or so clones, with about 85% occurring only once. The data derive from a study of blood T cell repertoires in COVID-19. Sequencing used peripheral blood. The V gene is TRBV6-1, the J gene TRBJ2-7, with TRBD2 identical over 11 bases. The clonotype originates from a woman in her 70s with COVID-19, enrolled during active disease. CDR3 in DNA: TGTGCCAGCAGTGAGCAGACTAGCGGGGCGACCTACGAGCAGTACTTC. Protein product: CASSEQTSGATYEQYF.